This entry is about one T cell receptor (beta chain). Its antigen remains unidentified. This record belongs to a study of shared clonotypes between healthy human individuals. Study conclusions and caveats: The study found lower generation probabilities in non-shared clonotypes than in those shared by all four donors.

The assay was run at deep level. The table came from immunoSEQ multiplex PCR; TCRdb's copy has only in-frame clones and leaves some out. The table lists a few hundred thousand clones, nearly 97% of them singletons, with 0.11% in the top ten. The CDR3 sequence is 15 residues long. Per germline, CDR1 GTSNPN and CDR2 SVGIG (reference sequence). Trimming at V came to 0 bases and at J to 6 bases, leaving 7 bases not matched to a gene. Naive-designated CD8 cells lacked CD45RO, were positively enriched for CCR7, and omitted terminally differentiated effector memory CD45RA+ cells. The TCR sequence derives from a woman in her 30s in good health. The sequencing sample was made of naive CD8+ T cells sorted from blood. The chain recombines TRBV30 with TRBJ2-3; 9 nucleotides match TRBD1. The CDR3 region has the DNA TGTGCCTGGAGTGTAATACCCGGGACAGGGGATACGCAGTATTTT. It translates to CAWSVIPGTGDTQYF. The entire variable domain, with the rest obtained from reference TRBV30 and TRBJ2-3, is as follows: SQTIHQWPATLVQPVGSPLSLECTVEGTSNPNLYWYRQAAGRGLQLLFYSVGIGQISSEVPQNLSASRPQDRQFILSSKKLLLSDSGFYLCAWSVIPGTGDTQYFGPGTRLTVL.